The next 30 T cell receptor beta chains were all read from a single sample in a study of CD4 T cells in lung cancer (dated by TCRdb to between 2019 and 2020). Libraries came from the immunoSEQ multiplex PCR assay. Drawn from immuneACCESS, this table holds only the in-frame rearrangements with V and J called that TCRdb kept. Clones are partly lost; checked studies trace under half to an unresolved V gene and leave the rest unexplained. This sample holds roughly 9,800 clones; 50% to 80% were observed only once. The leading ten clones occupy 15% of the sample. Non-adjacent lung tissue was taken as far as possible from the malignant lesion, at least 3 cm away, from the same resection. The sequenced material came from normal lung tissue taken away from the tumor. These receptors came from a man between 60 and 75 years old with non-small cell lung cancer.

V and J are TRBV6-1 and TRBJ2-7; TRBD2 aligns across 7 bases. The germline V gene has CDR1 MNHNS and CDR2 SASEGT. The CDR3 totals 15 residues. The V segment lost 6 bases and the J segment 3 bases; nucleotides outside the gene matches: 11. CDR3 residues: CASSLRGGDHYEQYF. CDR3 bases: TGTGCCAGCAGCCTAAGGGGAGGGGATCACTACGAGCAGTACTTC.

This clone was seen a handful of times. J is TRBJ2-2 and V is TRBV29-1, with 11 nucleotides matching TRBD2. This CDR3 spans 15 amino acids. Germline V lookup: CDR1 SQVTM, CDR2 ANQGSEA. The V segment lost 3 bases and the J segment 6 bases; nucleotides outside the gene matches: 6. Here the CDR3 reads CSVEDSGRAPGELFF. CDR3 coding DNA: TGCAGCGTTGAGGATAGCGGGAGGGCCCCCGGGGAGCTGTTTTTT.

The rearrangement joins TRBV19 to TRBJ2-3; 7 nucleotides align to TRBD2. The CDR3 has 16 residues. Germline values: CDR1 LNHDA, CDR2 SQIVND (reference sequence). The V segment lost 3 bases and the J segment 2 bases; nucleotides outside the gene matches: 8. DNA of the CDR3: TGTGCCAGTAGTATCGGGAAGGGAGGGTTCACAGATACGCAGTATTTT. Amino acids: CASSIGKGGFTDTQYF.

This clone is labeled as medium-sized (0.01 to 0.1%). The chain combines TRBV6-5 with TRBJ2-7, with 8 bases fitting TRBD1. The CDR3 is 11 residues long. Germline-derived CDR1 and CDR2 are MNHEY and SVGAGI. J gave up 8 bases and V 6 bases, and 3 bases lay outside the gene matches. CDR3 amino acids: CASSQGAQQYF. In DNA, the CDR3 is TGTGCCAGCAGCCAGGGGGCGCAGCAGTACTTC.

The chain is built from TRBV13 and TRBJ2-5; 10 bases are a match to TRBD1. Unmatched junction bases numbered 8, after V lost 5 bases and J lost 5 bases. Germline V CDR1 and CDR2: PRHDT, FYEKMQ (reference sequence). This CDR3 has 15 residues. This CDR3 reads CASSGDRGPWETQYF. For the CDR3, the DNA is TGTGCCAGCAGCGGGGACAGGGGCCCTTGGGAGACCCAGTACTTC.

The chain has TRBV19 and TRBJ2-1; 9 bases are a match to TRBD1. Germline trimming cut 1 base from V and 10 bases from J; bases unmatched to any gene: 11. The CDR3 contains 16 residues. CDR1 and CDR2 from the germline V gene are LNHDA and SQIVND (reference sequence). CDR3 DNA sequence: TGTGCCAGTAGTATAGGGACAGGGGAATACTCCTACGAGCAGTTCTTC. Translated: CASSIGTGEYSYEQFF.

The V and J genes are TRBV27 and TRBJ2-2, with 10 bases fitting TRBD1. Germline CDR1 and CDR2: MNHEY and SMNVEV (reference sequence). The CDR3 has 18 residues. Trimming at V came to 2 bases and at J to 3 bases, leaving 9 bases not matched to a gene. CDR3 nucleotides: TGTGCCAGCAGTTTAGTAACCCGACAGGGGGCCTACACCGGGGAGCTGTTTTTT. Protein: CASSLVTRQGAYTGELFF.

The chain has TRBV19 and TRBJ1-2, with D possibly being TRBD1 (6 bases). The CDR3 contains 12 residues. The germline gives CDR1 LNHDA, CDR2 SQIVND (reference sequence). V shed 4 bases and J shed 8 bases, with 11 bases lying between them. CDR3 nucleotides: TGTGCCAGTAGTAAGGGGGGGAGCGGCTACACCTTC. This codes for CASSKGGSGYTF.

With respect to this clone: The sample has other DNA sequences that encode this CDR3 too. The V call is TRBV7-2, the J call TRBJ2-5; D may be TRBD1 (7 bases). The V end lost 5 bases, the J end lost 5 bases, and 15 bases lay between the germline ends. The CDR3 runs to 14 residues. Germline loops: CDR1 SGHTA, CDR2 FQGNSA. CDR3 amino acids: CASSPQQGRETQYF. The CDR3 DNA sequence: TGTGCCAGCAGCCCCCAACAGGGGAGGGAGACCCAGTACTTC.

The chain employs TRBV18 and TRBJ2-3; no reliable D call. V was shortened by 4 bases and J by 0 bases, with 5 bases between the two germline ends. The CDR3 has 13 residues. Germline V gene lookup returns CDR1 KGHSH and CDR2 LQKENI. CDR3 loop: CASSLSSTDTQYF. For the CDR3, the DNA is TGTGCCAGCTCACTGTCTAGCACAGATACGCAGTATTTT.

The chain links TRBV6-1 to TRBJ1-1; D not certain. The CDR3 is 10 amino acids. From germline, CDR1 is MNHNS and CDR2 SASEGT. Deletions cut 7 bases from V and 5 bases from J, with 5 bases between. This chain's CDR3 is CASTTTEAFF. DNA for the CDR3: TGTGCCAGCACCACAACTGAAGCTTTCTTT.

The chain employs TRBV6-1 and TRBJ2-7, with D unclear. Germline V CDR1 and CDR2: MNHNS, SASEGT. The CDR3 has 11 residues. V was pared by 6 bases and J by 3 bases, with 6 bases between. The CDR3 DNA reads TGTGCCAGCAGGGTACTCTACGAGCAGTACTTC. Encoded protein: CASRVLYEQYF.

The CDR3 region is CASSARVEGSTGANVLTF. In DNA, the CDR3 is TGTGCCAGCAGTGCCCGGGTGGAGGGTAGTACTGGGGCCAACGTCCTGACTTTC. The rearrangement links TRBV25-1 to TRBJ2-6; tentatively, D is TRBD2 (6 bases). The V and J ends lost 4 bases and 2 bases respectively, with 18 bases between them. Germline lookup yields CDR1 MGHDK and CDR2 SYGVNS. The CDR3 length is 18 residues.

The CDR3 DNA follows: TGCGCCAGCAGCCCATACAGGGGGCAGGCCGGGGAGCTGTTTTTT. It specifies CASSPYRGQAGELFF. The chain links TRBV5-1 to TRBJ2-2; TRBD1 matches 9 bases. The CDR3 consists of 15 residues. In germline, CDR1 is SGHRS, CDR2 YFSETQ. Unmatched junction bases numbered 7, after V lost 4 bases and J lost 6 bases.

The chain combines TRBV19 with TRBJ2-3; the match to TRBD2 covers 11 bases. The CDR3 is 18 residues long. The germline V gene encodes CDR1 LNHDA and CDR2 SQIVND (reference sequence). J was trimmed by 3 bases and V by 4 bases; bases with no gene match: 12. As DNA, the CDR3 is TGTGCCAGTAGTAACAGGTTTGGCATAGCGGGAGGGACAGATACGCAGTATTTT. It yields the protein CASSNRFGIAGGTDTQYF.

This clone appeared a single time. The chain employs TRBV7-3 and TRBJ2-1; 7 nucleotides line up with TRBD2. J lost 8 bases, V lost 5 bases, and 6 bases had no gene match. Germline CDR1 reads SGHTA; CDR2 reads FQGTGA. This CDR3 is 13 amino acids long. In DNA, the CDR3 is TGTGCCAGCAGCCCCGGACGGGGGGATGAGCAGTTCTTC. The encoded protein is CASSPGRGDEQFF.

The table lists this clone with a few counts. This chain links TRBV7-2 with TRBJ1-1; TRBD1 agrees at 10 bases. Trimming took 5 bases from V and 6 from J; bases not matched to a gene: 3. The CDR3 totals 13 residues. Germline-derived CDR1 and CDR2 are SGHTA and FQGNSA. CDR3 sequence: CASSRDRGSEAFF. The CDR3 DNA reads TGTGCCAGCAGCAGGGACAGGGGTTCTGAAGCTTTCTTT.

V gene TRBV9 combines with J gene TRBJ2-2, with 11 bases that match TRBD2. The CDR3 contains 17 residues. The germline gives CDR1 SGDLS, CDR2 YYNGEE. Trimming removed 4 bases from V and 4 bases from J; junction bases left unmatched: 9. The CDR3 region is CASSLLSGRGSTGELFF. The CDR3, as DNA: TGTGCCAGCAGCTTACTTAGCGGGAGGGGGTCCACCGGGGAGCTGTTTTTT.

The DNA of the CDR3 is TGTGCCAGCAGCTTAGGGGTAGCGGGGGTCCAAGAGACCCAGTACTTC. The encoded protein is CASSLGVAGVQETQYF. This sequence joins TRBV11-2 and TRBJ2-5; 9 bases agree with TRBD2. The trim removed 1 base at V and 1 base at J, leaving 4 bases unmatched. This CDR3 contains 16 residues. From germline, CDR1 is SGHAT and CDR2 FQNNGV.

V is TRBV5-1 and J is TRBJ1-2; 8 bases fit TRBD1. Trimming took 7 bases from V and 4 from J; bases not matched to a gene: 12. The CDR3 consists of 15 residues. The germline CDR1 and CDR2 sequences are SGHRS and YFSETQ. The CDR3 sequence is CASGEFSGTGYGYTF. In nucleotides, the CDR3 is TGCGCCAGCGGGGAATTCTCCGGGACAGGCTATGGCTACACCTTC.

V gene TRBV6-4 combines with J gene TRBJ2-5; tentative D call: TRBD2 (6 bases). CDR1 is MRHNA, CDR2 SNTAGT, per germline. V lost 4 bases and J lost 7, with 13 bases in between. The CDR3 is 13 amino acids. CDR3 loop: CASSASTEGTQYF. The DNA of the CDR3 is TGTGCCAGCAGTGCCTCCACGGAGGGGACCCAGTACTTC.

The rearrangement joins TRBV4-2 to TRBJ1-3, with TRBD1 matching over 8 bases. Looked up from germline, CDR1 is LGHNA and CDR2 is YNFKEQ. Germline trimming cut 0 bases from V and 0 bases from J; bases unmatched to any gene: 16. The CDR3 is made up of 21 amino acids. CDR3 nucleotides: TGTGCCAGCAGCCAAGAAGGTATGGCCAGGGGGCTAACGAGCTCTGGAAACACCATATATTTT. Its protein product is CASSQEGMARGLTSSGNTIYF.

The rearrangement uses TRBV15 and TRBJ2-5, with 7 bases identical to TRBD1. Losses at the gene ends were 1 base for V and 5 bases for J; bases not matched to a gene: 10. Germline lookup yields CDR1 LNHNV and CDR2 YYDKDF (reference sequence). The CDR3 covers 16 residues. The CDR3 here is CATSRGAKTGLETQYF. The CDR3 DNA sequence: TGTGCCACCAGCAGAGGAGCGAAGACAGGGTTGGAGACCCAGTACTTC.

This clone has only one observation. The chain links TRBV2 to TRBJ2-7; D gene unclear. V lost 5 bases and J lost 3, with 8 bases in between. This CDR3 spans 12 amino acids. In germline, CDR1 is SNHLY, CDR2 FYNNEI. The CDR3 spells CASSSDFYEQYV. The CDR3 nucleotides read TGTGCCAGCAGTAGCGATTTCTACGAGCAGTACGTC.

The rearrangement uses TRBV10-2 and TRBJ2-7; 9 bases map to TRBD2. The germline V gene has CDR1 WSHSY and CDR2 SAAADI. This CDR3 comprises 15 residues. The junction had 8 bases not matched to a gene; V was cut back by 6 bases and J by 2 bases. The CDR3 nucleotides are TGCGCCAGCAGCTCAGACCCTAGCGGGGCCTACGAGCAGTACTTC. Protein: CASSSDPSGAYEQYF.

This rearrangement joins TRBV5-4 to TRBJ1-4, with a tentative D call TRBD1 (5 bases). This CDR3 is 15 amino acids long. V shed 4 bases and J shed 4 bases, with 14 bases lying between them. Germline lookup yields CDR1 SGHNT and CDR2 YYREEE (reference sequence). This CDR3 reads CASSLKTEVNEKLFF. CDR3 sequence (DNA): TGTGCCAGCAGCCTGAAGACAGAAGTTAATGAAAAACTGTTTTTT.

The chain couples TRBV5-1 to TRBJ1-2, with D perhaps TRBD1 (6 bases). CDR3 length: 13 residues. Trimming took off 2 bases at V and 3 bases at J, with 8 bases between the two ends. The germline gives CDR1 SGHRS, CDR2 YFSETQ. CDR3 loop: CASSLEGDYGYTF. CDR3 nucleotide sequence: TGCGCCAGCAGCTTAGAGGGGGACTATGGCTACACCTTC.

The rearrangement joins TRBV7-2 to TRBJ2-1, with D hard to call. The V gene's germline CDR1 is SGHTA and CDR2 FQGNSA. CDR3 length: 15 residues. Trimming pared 0 bases from V and 1 base from J, leaving 7 bases between. The CDR3 sequence is CASSLAQNSYNEQFF. CDR3 nucleotides: TGTGCCAGCAGCTTAGCGCAGAATTCCTACAATGAGCAGTTCTTC. Together with reference TRBV7-2 and TRBJ2-1, the CDR3 gives the full variable domain: GAGVSQSPSNKVTEKGKDVELRCDPISGHTALYWYRQSLGQGLEFLIYFQGNSAPDKSGLPSDRFSAERTGGSVSTLTIQRTQQEDSAVYLCASSLAQNSYNEQFFGPGTRLTVL.

The V call is TRBV7-9, the J call TRBJ2-2; 8 nucleotides align to TRBD1. Germline values: CDR1 SEHNR, CDR2 FQNEAQ (reference sequence). This CDR3 region has 14 residues. V shed 4 bases and J 6 bases; nucleotides not matched to a gene: 4. The CDR3 DNA reads TGTGCCAGCAGCTCAGGGGGCCTAGCCGGGGAGCTGTTTTTT. Translation gives CASSSGGLAGELFF.

In its sample, this clone ranks as large (0.1 to 1%). The rearrangement joins TRBV29-1 to TRBJ1-2; 7 bases fit TRBD1. CDR1 SQVTM and CDR2 ANQGSEA come from the germline V gene. The CDR3 has 11 amino acids. J gave up 5 bases and V 7 bases, and 4 bases lay outside the gene matches. CDR3 in amino acids: CSAGQAYGYTF. For the CDR3, the DNA is TGCAGCGCCGGACAGGCTTATGGCTACACCTTC.